These 21 T cell receptor beta chains originate from one sample sequenced in a study of early T cells in non-severe SARS-CoV-2 infection. A single record per CDR3 protein comes from TCRdb applying MiXCR to the 5' RACE reads. The table shows 60,000 to 90,000 distinct CDR3 sequences, with about 17% occurring only once. Input material: whole blood. These receptors all come from an adult who was a healthcare worker with PCR-confirmed SARS-CoV-2 infection or an uninfected control (not recorded which).

This clonotype occurred many times. The chain uses TRBV5-1 and TRBJ2-7, with a tentative D call TRBD1 (6 bases). V lost 0 bases, J lost 2 bases, and 9 bases lay in between. Germline-derived CDR1 and CDR2 are SGHRS and YFSETQ. The CDR3 sequence is 14 residues long. CDR3 sequence (DNA): TGCGCCAGCAGCTTGGGAGGGGGAACCTACGAGCAGTACTTC. This gives the protein CASSLGGGTYEQYF. Variable domain in full (rest from reference TRBV5-1 and TRBJ2-7): KAGVTQTPRYLIKTRGQQVTLSCSPISGHRSVSWYQQTPGQGLQFLFEYFSETQRNKGNFPGRFSGRQFSNSRSEMNVSTLELGDSALYLCASSLGGGTYEQYFGPGTRLTVT.

This clonotype was picked up one time. The chain recombines TRBV7-6 with TRBJ2-1; tentatively, D is TRBD1 (6 bases). V lost 4 bases to trimming and J lost 0 bases, with 19 bases between them. Germline V gene lookup returns CDR1 SGHVS and CDR2 FNYEAQ. This CDR3 spans 18 amino acids. The CDR3 coding sequence is TGTGCCAGCAGCTCAGCTTTTCGACAGGCCTTCTCCTACAATGAGCAGTTCTTC. This translates into CASSSAFRQAFSYNEQFF.

This clonotype was recorded many times. This chain uses TRBV20-1 with TRBJ2-7; D is tentatively TRBD1 or TRBD2 (5 bases each). V lost 4 bases to trimming and J lost 6 bases, with 13 bases between them. Per germline, CDR1 DFQATT and CDR2 SNEGSKA (reference sequence). This CDR3 has 12 amino acids. DNA of the CDR3: TGCAGTGCTACAAGGGCAGGGAGCGAGCAGTACTTC. Translating it yields CSATRAGSEQYF.

The J gene is TRBJ2-5, the V gene TRBV18; either TRBD1 or TRBD2 may fit D (6 bases each). V lost 1 base and J 0 bases, leaving 12 bases between the germline ends. From germline, CDR1 is KGHSH and CDR2 LQKENI. The CDR3 spans 16 residues. The CDR3 bases are TGTGCCAGCTCACCACGGACTACAGGGTACCAAGAGACCCAGTACTTC. This codes for CASSPRTTGYQETQYF.

The chain uses TRBV19 and TRBJ2-5, with 9 nucleotides matching TRBD2. V gave up 5 bases and J gave up 4 bases; unmatched junction bases: 8. The CDR3 has 15 amino acids. Germline V gene sequence: CDR1 LNHDA, CDR2 SQIVND (reference sequence). The CDR3 DNA reads as TGTGCCAGTAGTCTGTGGCGGGAGGGTCCAGAGACCCAGTACTTC. It translates to CASSLWREGPETQYF.

The sample holds a few counts of this clonotype. The chain employs TRBV28 and TRBJ2-7, with TRBD2 matching 8 bases. J lost 4 bases, V lost 7 bases, and 6 bases had no gene match. This CDR3 spans 13 amino acids. Germline V gives CDR1 MDHEN, CDR2 SYDVKM. CDR3 residues: CASNGRGRYEQYF. The CDR3, as DNA: TGTGCCAGCAACGGGCGCGGGAGGTACGAGCAGTACTTC.

There are many counts of this clonotype. The chain recombines TRBV29-1 with TRBJ1-1, with a tentative D call TRBD1 (6 bases). The germline V and J ends were trimmed by 4 bases and 7 bases, with 16 bases remaining between them. CDR1 is SQVTM and CDR2 is ANQGSEA in the germline V gene. The CDR3 totals 13 residues. The CDR3 region has the DNA TGCAGCGTTGCCGATACAGGGATTCTTGAAGCTTTCTTT. Amino acid sequence: CSVADTGILEAFF.

The chain has TRBV29-1 and TRBJ1-1; no reliable D call. Germline values: CDR1 SQVTM, CDR2 ANQGSEA. The CDR3 covers 10 residues. The V gene lost 3 bases and the J gene lost 5 bases, with 4 bases spanning the gap. CDR3 protein: CSVEGTEAFF. DNA for the CDR3: TGCAGCGTTGAGGGTACTGAAGCTTTCTTT.

This clonotype was observed at least ten times. CDR3 sequence (DNA): TGTGCCAGCAGCAGCCGGACAGGGGGCGTCGACGAGCAGTACTTC. Translated, it gives CASSSRTGGVDEQYF. The chain carries TRBV7-8 and TRBJ2-7; TRBD1 matches 11 bases. CDR1 and CDR2 (germline): SGHVS, FQNEAQ. This CDR3 region has 15 residues. With V trimmed by 5 bases and J by 5 bases, 8 bases remained unmatched. The variable domain in full, with the rest retrieved from reference TRBV7-8 and TRBJ2-7, is GAGVSQSPRYKVAKRGQDVALRCDPISGHVSLFWYQQALGQGPEFLTYFQNEAQLDKSGLPSDRFFAERPEGSVSTLKIQRTQQEDSAVYLCASSSRTGGVDEQYFGPGTRLTVT.

This clonotype was recorded many times. The rearrangement joins TRBV12-2 to TRBJ1-5. TRBV12-2 represents a pseudogene. The length of the CDR3 is 16 residues. CDR3 DNA sequence: TGTGCAAGTCGCTCCCCCGCGAGGAGGGTGAATCAGCCCCAGCATTTT. As protein: CASRSPARRVNQPQHF.

This clonotype was seen a handful of times. This chain joins TRBV7-9 and TRBJ2-7; a possible D gene is TRBD1 (6 bases). This CDR3 is built from 14 residues. The germline CDR1 and CDR2 sequences are SEHNR and FQNEAQ (reference sequence). Deletions cut 5 bases from V and 0 bases from J, with 11 bases between. Written as DNA, the CDR3 is TGTGCCAGCAGCACACCAGGGGTCTCCTACGAGCAGTACTTC. Translating gives CASSTPGVSYEQYF.

The rearrangement uses TRBV10-3 and TRBJ2-7, with D possibly called TRBD1 or TRBD2 (5 bases each). Looked up from germline, CDR1 is ENHRY and CDR2 is SYGVKD. Between the trimmed V and J ends, which lost 10 bases and 0 bases, there was a span of 22 bases. This CDR3 is 16 amino acids long. The CDR3 region is CASGHPRDGSSYEQYF. The CDR3 DNA follows: TGTGCCAGTGGCCACCCTCGGGACGGATCCTCCTACGAGCAGTACTTC.

The table lists this clonotype with many counts. The chain is built from TRBV20-1 and TRBJ2-4, with 10 bases matching TRBD1. The CDR3 is made up of 17 amino acids. CDR1 is DFQATT, CDR2 SNEGSKA, per germline (reference sequence). After removal of 5 bases from V and 0 bases from J, the junction contained 10 bases not matched to a gene. The CDR3 loop is CSAVRDRGVLAKNIQYF. The DNA for the CDR3 is TGCAGTGCTGTCCGGGACAGGGGCGTCCTAGCCAAAAACATTCAGTACTTC.

V gene TRBV7-9 combines with J gene TRBJ1-5; D unresolved. Germline lookup yields CDR1 SEHNR and CDR2 FQNEAQ (reference sequence). Trimming pared 2 bases from V and 5 bases from J, leaving 7 bases between. This CDR3 is built from 13 residues. CDR3 sequence: CASSLQDYQPQHF. The CDR3 bases are TGTGCCAGCAGCTTACAGGATTATCAGCCCCAGCATTTT.

This clonotype was detected a few times. The chain uses TRBV11-2 and TRBJ2-1, with TRBD2 matching over 7 bases. Germline-derived CDR1 and CDR2 are SGHAT and FQNNGV. Trimming took 0 bases from V and 0 from J; bases not matched to a gene: 5. The CDR3 covers 17 residues. CDR3 residues: CASSLDYGGSSYNEQFF. The CDR3 nucleotides are TGTGCCAGCAGCTTAGACTATGGCGGGAGCTCCTACAATGAGCAGTTCTTC.

The J gene is TRBJ2-7, the V gene TRBV7-9, with D perhaps TRBD1 (6 bases). Deletions cut 0 bases from V and 1 base from J, with 16 bases between. The CDR3 sequence is 17 residues long. Germline V gene lookup returns CDR1 SEHNR and CDR2 FQNEAQ (reference sequence). This chain's CDR3 is CASSLAGQPWQSYEQYF. The CDR3 DNA is TGTGCCAGCAGCTTAGCCGGACAGCCTTGGCAATCCTACGAGCAGTACTTC.

The chain carries TRBV13 and TRBJ2-7, with 12 positions matching TRBD2. The V and J ends lost 4 bases and 6 bases, in that order; junction bases with no gene match: 4. The CDR3 extends over 14 amino acids. The germline CDR1 and CDR2 sequences are PRHDT and FYEKMQ (reference sequence). The CDR3 region is CASSSRLAGAEQYF. The CDR3 DNA reads TGTGCCAGCAGCTCAAGACTAGCGGGGGCCGAGCAGTACTTC.

This clonotype was detected many times. This rearrangement joins TRBV19 to TRBJ2-7, with 9 bases lining up with TRBD2. This CDR3 has 14 amino acids. Germline V gene lookup returns CDR1 LNHDA and CDR2 SQIVND (reference sequence). The V segment lost 5 bases and the J segment 3 bases; nucleotides outside the gene matches: 5. The DNA for the CDR3 is TGTGCCAGTAGTCCGGGACTAGCAAACTACGAGCAGTACTTC. The encoded protein is CASSPGLANYEQYF.

The DNA of the CDR3 is TGTGCCAGCTCCCCGGGGCCCTACCTCGAGCAGTACTTC. It codes for CASSPGPYLEQYF. This chain uses TRBV18 with TRBJ2-7; the D call may be TRBD1 or TRBD2 (5 bases each). This CDR3 is built from 13 residues. CDR1 and CDR2 from the germline V gene are KGHSH and LQKENI. V lost 6 bases to trimming and J lost 6 bases, with 15 bases between them.

This chain uses TRBV5-6 with TRBJ2-2; D is unresolved. The CDR3 runs to 16 residues. The V end lost 4 bases, the J end lost 3 bases, and 16 bases lay between the germline ends. CDR1 is SGHDT, CDR2 YYEEEE, per germline. The CDR3 DNA is TGTGCCAGCAGCCAGGTTTTGGTGGCGGACACCGGGGAGCTGTTTTTT. It specifies CASSQVLVADTGELFF.

The chain uses TRBV27 and TRBJ2-7; D gene uncertain. Deletions cut 3 bases from V and 5 bases from J, with 17 bases between. The CDR3 consists of 15 residues. Germline V lookup: CDR1 MNHEY, CDR2 SMNVEV (reference sequence). The DNA of the CDR3 is TGTGCCAGCAGTTTCGCCCCACCCTTTTTAGACGAGCAGTACTTC. This gives the protein CASSFAPPFLDEQYF.